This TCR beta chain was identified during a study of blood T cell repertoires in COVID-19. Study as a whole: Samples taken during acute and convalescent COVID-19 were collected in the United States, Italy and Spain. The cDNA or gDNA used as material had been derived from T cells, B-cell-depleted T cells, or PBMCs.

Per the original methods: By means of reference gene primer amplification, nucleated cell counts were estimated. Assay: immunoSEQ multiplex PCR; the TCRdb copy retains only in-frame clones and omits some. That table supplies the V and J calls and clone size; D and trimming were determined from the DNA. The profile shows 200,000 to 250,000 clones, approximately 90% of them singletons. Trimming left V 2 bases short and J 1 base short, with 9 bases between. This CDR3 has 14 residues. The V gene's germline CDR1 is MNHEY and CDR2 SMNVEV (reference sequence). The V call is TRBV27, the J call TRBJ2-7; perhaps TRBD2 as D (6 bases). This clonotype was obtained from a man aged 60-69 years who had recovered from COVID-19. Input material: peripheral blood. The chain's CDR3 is CASSLVGGSYEQYF. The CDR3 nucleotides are TGTGCCAGCAGTTTAGTTGGGGGGTCCTACGAGCAGTACTTC.